The 21 T cell receptor beta chains reported below all come from one sample, sequenced in a study of cytomegalovirus exposure and HLA in healthy donors. The PCR ran on 60 Vbeta and 13 Jbeta primers. Generated by immunoSEQ multiplex PCR, the TCRdb table keeps only in-frame clones and is missing some. The sample lists about 120,000 clones, 81% seen once, with approximately 2% in the top ten. Sequenced input: PBMCs. The receptors here all came from a man between 40 and 49 years old in good health and CMV-seronegative.

V gene TRBV6-1 combines with J gene TRBJ1-1; 7 nucleotides agree with TRBD1. The CDR3 extends over 14 amino acids. The J segment lost 4 bases and the V segment lost 3 bases, leaving 5 bases of the junction unmatched. Germline V gene sequence: CDR1 MNHNS, CDR2 SASEGT. This CDR3 is CASSDGTASTEAFF. The CDR3 nucleotides read TGTGCCAGCAGTGACGGGACAGCTAGCACTGAAGCTTTCTTT.

The chain links TRBV5-1 to TRBJ1-1, with a tentative D call TRBD1 (5 bases). The V gene lost 4 bases and the J gene lost 3 bases, with 16 bases spanning the gap. The CDR3 consists of 15 residues. Germline V lookup: CDR1 SGHRS, CDR2 YFSETQ. CDR3 residues: CASSQSVDKDTEAFF. The CDR3, as DNA: TGCGCCAGCAGCCAATCGGTGGACAAGGACACTGAAGCTTTCTTT.

The CDR3 region is CASSTYSTTNEKLFF. DNA of the CDR3: TGTGCCAGCAGCACCTACAGCACAACTAATGAAAAACTGTTTTTT. The J gene is TRBJ1-4, the V gene TRBV9; D is undetermined. Per the germline V gene, CDR1 is SGDLS and CDR2 is YYNGEE. There are 15 residues in the CDR3. V was pared by 4 bases and J by 0 bases, with 10 bases between.

This sequence joins TRBV27 and TRBJ1-5; TRBD1 might be the D (6 bases). Germline V gives CDR1 MNHEY, CDR2 SMNVEV (reference sequence). The V gene lost 3 bases and the J gene lost 6 bases, with 9 bases spanning the gap. There are 13 residues in the CDR3. CDR3 sequence: CASSLGRGQPQHF. Here the CDR3 DNA reads TGTGCCAGCAGTTTGGGCAGGGGTCAGCCCCAGCATTTT.

This clone was recorded a few times. The chain links TRBV7-2 to TRBJ1-3; D uncertain. Trimming took 1 base from V and 11 from J, leaving 12 bases between them. CDR1 and CDR2 from the germline V gene are SGHTA and FQGNSA. CDR3 length equals 13 residues. The CDR3 DNA follows: TGTGCCAGCAGCTTAGTCGTGAGGGCTGCCATATATTTT. Amino acids: CASSLVVRAAIYF.

The chain uses TRBV6-1 and TRBJ2-1; perhaps TRBD1 as D (6 bases). The CDR3 totals 21 residues. Germline V gives CDR1 MNHNS, CDR2 SASEGT. V gave up 0 bases and J gave up 0 bases, with 24 bases separating them. The CDR3 spells CASSEAGGQRFSHSSYNEQFF. The CDR3 DNA is TGTGCCAGCAGTGAAGCTGGAGGACAGCGGTTCTCACATAGCTCCTACAATGAGCAGTTCTTC.

The chain carries TRBV19 and TRBJ2-3; D uncertain. CDR3 length: 12 residues. V was clipped by 6 bases and J by 3 bases, with 7 bases between them. Germline assignment: CDR1 LNHDA and CDR2 SQIVND (reference sequence). The CDR3 is CASRSTTDTQYF. In DNA form, the CDR3 reads TGTGCCAGTAGGTCAACTACAGATACGCAGTATTTT. Combining the CDR3 with reference TRBV19 and TRBJ2-3 gives the whole variable domain DGGITQSPKYLFRKEGQNVTLSCEQNLNHDAMYWYRQDPGQGLRLIYYSQIVNDFQKGDIAEGYSVSREKKESFPLTVTSAQKNPTAFYLCASRSTTDTQYFGPGTRLTVL.

This clone was counted once. V gene TRBV9 combines with J gene TRBJ2-1; 9 positions agree with TRBD2. V dropped 0 bases and J dropped 9; count of bases not matched to a gene: 10. From germline, CDR1 is SGDLS and CDR2 YYNGEE. The CDR3 is 16 residues long. The CDR3: CASSVVTSGRIGEQFF. The CDR3 nucleotides are TGTGCCAGCAGCGTAGTAACCAGCGGGAGGATCGGTGAGCAGTTCTTC.

Concerning this clone itself: At the DNA level, this CDR3 is encoded by other sequences in the same sample as well. The chain recombines TRBV7-2 with TRBJ1-1, with D tentatively TRBD1 (6 bases). CDR1 is SGHTA and CDR2 is FQGNSA in the germline V gene. Deletions cut 1 base from V and 8 bases from J, with 17 bases between. The CDR3 contains 15 residues. The CDR3 DNA reads as TGTGCCAGCAGCTTAGGGGGGCCTTCCTTCACCGAAGCTTTCTTT. Encoded protein: CASSLGGPSFTEAFF.

The chain joins TRBV6-1 to TRBJ2-7; the D is unclear. This CDR3 has 15 amino acids. CDR1 is MNHNS and CDR2 is SASEGT in the germline V gene. With 2 bases removed from V and 2 bases from J, the gap between germline ends came to 13 bases. CDR3 bases: TGTGCCAGCAGTGAAATGGGTGGAGCCACCTACGAGCAGTACTTC. Its protein product is CASSEMGGATYEQYF.

The V call is TRBV19, the J call TRBJ1-1, with 11 bases aligning to TRBD1. CDR3 length: 18 residues. Losses at the gene ends were 6 bases for V and 5 bases for J; bases not matched to a gene: 17. Germline V gene data show CDR1 as LNHDA and CDR2 as SQIVND (reference sequence). Written as DNA, the CDR3 is TGTGCCAGTAGAAGTTTATGGGGGGACAGGGGGAGGAATACTGAAGCTTTCTTT. Protein product: CASRSLWGDRGRNTEAFF. The entire variable domain, with the rest obtained from reference TRBV19 and TRBJ1-1, is as follows: DGGITQSPKYLFRKEGQNVTLSCEQNLNHDAMYWYRQDPGQGLRLIYYSQIVNDFQKGDIAEGYSVSREKKESFPLTVTSAQKNPTAFYLCASRSLWGDRGRNTEAFFGQGTRLTVV.

This chain uses TRBV2 with TRBJ2-7; TRBD1 aligns across 7 bases. Germline-derived CDR1 and CDR2 are SNHLY and FYNNEI. The CDR3 consists of 15 residues. Germline trimming cut 8 bases from V and 5 bases from J; bases unmatched to any gene: 15. In DNA form, the CDR3 reads TGTGCCAGCGCTGCCTCCGACAGGGTTTTCCACGAGCAGTACTTC. Its protein product is CASAASDRVFHEQYF.

The rearrangement links TRBV27 to TRBJ1-2; tentative D call: TRBD1 (5 bases). The V gene lost 5 bases and the J gene lost 4 bases, with 11 bases spanning the gap. Germline lookup yields CDR1 MNHEY and CDR2 SMNVEV (reference sequence). CDR3 length: 13 residues. In DNA form, the CDR3 reads TGTGCCAGCAGTCCATCGACAGCCTATGGCTACACCTTC. Protein sequence: CASSPSTAYGYTF.

This clone appeared a few times. V gene TRBV27 combines with J gene TRBJ2-5, with TRBD2 as a possible D gene (5 bases). The CDR3 is 14 amino acids. CDR1 is MNHEY, CDR2 SMNVEV, per germline (reference sequence). Trimming took off 3 bases at V and 5 bases at J, with 13 bases between the two ends. The CDR3 coding sequence is TGTGCCAGCAGTTTGATAACGGGGATCGAGACCCAGTACTTC. Protein: CASSLITGIETQYF.

The V and J genes are TRBV9 and TRBJ1-1; D possibly corresponds to TRBD1 (5 bases). Trimming took off 2 bases at V and 0 bases at J, with 8 bases between the two ends. Germline V gives CDR1 SGDLS, CDR2 YYNGEE. The CDR3 is made up of 14 amino acids. The CDR3 sequence: CASSVREVNTEAFF. In DNA form, the CDR3 reads TGTGCCAGCAGCGTCAGGGAGGTGAACACTGAAGCTTTCTTT.

The chain combines TRBV7-8 with TRBJ2-4; TRBD1 agrees at 8 bases. Trimming at V came to 3 bases and at J to 11 bases, leaving 6 bases not matched to a gene. This CDR3 spans 13 amino acids. Germline CDR1 and CDR2: SGHVS and FQNEAQ. The CDR3 sequence: CASSFGTGQVQYF. In nucleotides, the CDR3 is TGTGCCAGCAGCTTCGGGACAGGTCAAGTTCAGTACTTC.

Concerning this clone: A read error may account for a junction end that differs from germline. V usage is TRBV7-7 and J usage is TRBJ2-5; the D is unclear. The CDR3 consists of 13 residues. Per germline, CDR1 SSHAT and CDR2 FNYEAQ (reference sequence). The CDR3 nucleotides read TGTGCTAGCAGCCAAACATCTTTAGAGACCCAGTACTTC. This sequence encodes CASSQTSLETQYF. The full variable domain, its missing parts supplied by reference TRBV7-7 and TRBJ2-5, is GAGVSQSPRYKVTKRGQDVTLRCDPISSHATLYWYQQALGQGPEFLTYFNYEAQPDKSGLPSDRFSAERPEGSISTLTIQRTEQRDSAMYRCASSQTSLETQYFGPGTRLLVL.

This clone is a singleton in its sample. This CDR3 is also generated by other DNA sequences in the sample. V is TRBV7-9 and J is TRBJ1-5; 10 nucleotides align to TRBD1. The CDR3 contains 14 residues. Per germline, CDR1 SEHNR and CDR2 FQNEAQ (reference sequence). J was trimmed by 6 bases and V by 3 bases; bases with no gene match: 2. The CDR3 region is CASSLGQGIQPQHF. The CDR3 nucleotides read TGTGCCAGCAGCTTGGGACAGGGGATTCAGCCCCAGCATTTT.

The rearrangement links TRBV27 to TRBJ2-7, with TRBD1 matching 11 bases. The CDR3 is 17 residues long. CDR1 is MNHEY, CDR2 SMNVEV, per germline (reference sequence). Unmatched junction bases numbered 6, after V lost 2 bases and J lost 0 bases. CDR3 DNA sequence: TGTGCCAGCAGTTTAAGCCCGGGACAGGGGGGCTCCTACGAGCAGTACTTC. Translating it yields CASSLSPGQGGSYEQYF.

Regarding this clone: One end of the junction does not line up with germline, which may come from a read error. The CDR3 region has the DNA TGTGCCAGCGGCTTTAGCGGAAATGAGCAGTTCTTC. As protein: CASGFSGNEQFF. The V call is TRBV7-9, the J call TRBJ2-1, with D maybe TRBD2 (6 bases). The V gene's germline CDR1 is SEHNR and CDR2 FQNEAQ (reference sequence). The CDR3 sequence is 12 residues long.

This chain connects TRBV28 to TRBJ2-3; the match to TRBD2 covers 13 bases. Germline CDR1 is MDHEN and CDR2 is SYDVKM. The CDR3 runs 18 residues. J lost 6 bases, V lost 1 base, and 10 bases had no gene match. DNA for the CDR3: TGTGCCAGCAGTTTATCTGATGGACTAGCGGGGGATTCCGATACGCAGTATTTT. Protein: CASSLSDGLAGDSDTQYF.